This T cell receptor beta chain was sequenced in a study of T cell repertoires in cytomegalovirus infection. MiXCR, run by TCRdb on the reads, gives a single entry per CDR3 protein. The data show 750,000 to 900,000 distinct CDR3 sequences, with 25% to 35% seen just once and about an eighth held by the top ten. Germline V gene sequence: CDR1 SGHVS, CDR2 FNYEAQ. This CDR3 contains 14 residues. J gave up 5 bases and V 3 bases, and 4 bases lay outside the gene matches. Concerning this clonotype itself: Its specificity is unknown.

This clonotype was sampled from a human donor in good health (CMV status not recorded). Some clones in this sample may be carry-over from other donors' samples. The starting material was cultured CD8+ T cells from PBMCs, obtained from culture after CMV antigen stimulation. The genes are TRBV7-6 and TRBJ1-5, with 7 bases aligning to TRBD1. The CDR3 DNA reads TGTGCCAGCAGCTTTGGACAGGATTATCAGCCCCAGCATTTT. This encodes CASSFGQDYQPQHF. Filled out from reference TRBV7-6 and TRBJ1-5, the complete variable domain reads GAGVSQSPRYKVTKRGQDVALRCDPISGHVSLYWYRQALGQGPEFLTYFNYEAQQDKSGLPNDRFSAERPEGSISTLTIQRTEQRDSAMYRCASSFGQDYQPQHFGDGTRLSIL.